One TCR beta chain is described in this entry. These data originate in a study of blood T cell repertoires in COVID-19. It was during active infection that Seattle patients were enrolled and then longitudinally followed. How the authors handled the data: Estimation of nucleated cell counts was performed using reference gene primer amplification. Repertoires were generated with immunoSEQ multiplex PCR, while TCRdb's copy carries only in-frame clones and drops some. The V and J calls and the clone size are those of that table, but D and trimming were determined from the DNA. The repertoire includes over 85,000 clones, approximately 86% of them detected once, and roughly 3% sits in the top ten. This CDR3 is built from 17 residues. Looked up from germline, CDR1 is MDHEN and CDR2 is SYDVKM. V dropped 6 bases and J dropped 0 bases, with 15 bases sitting between them.

The sample consisted of peripheral blood. This TCR was recovered from an elderly woman with COVID-19, enrolled during active disease. The chain is built from TRBV28 and TRBJ1-6; D remains unclear. The CDR3 DNA is TGTGCCAGCAGGCCCGCAGACACGAGCTCCTATAATTCACCCCTCCACTTT. This codes for CASRPADTSSYNSPLHF.